This T cell receptor (beta chain) was captured in a study of blood T cell repertoires in COVID-19. Data came from immunoSEQ multiplex PCR; TCRdb stores just in-frame clones and leaves some out. Of 75,000 to 95,000 clones in the sample, around 90% were seen once. CDR1 is SSHAT and CDR2 is FNYEAQ in the germline V gene (reference sequence). V trimming: 3 bases; J trimming: 0 bases; junction bases outside the gene matches: 3. The CDR3 loop spans 16 amino acids. Patients of the Seattle cohort, enrolled during active infection, were followed longitudinally. The TCR was taken from a woman aged 60 to 75 with COVID-19, enrolled during active disease. The specimen sequenced was peripheral blood. V is TRBV7-7 and J is TRBJ2-2; 8 bases are shared with TRBD2. The CDR3 region has the DNA TGTGCCAGCAGCTTTAGGCGGGGGGCGAACACCGGGGAGCTGTTTTTT. This gives the protein CASSFRRGANTGELFF.